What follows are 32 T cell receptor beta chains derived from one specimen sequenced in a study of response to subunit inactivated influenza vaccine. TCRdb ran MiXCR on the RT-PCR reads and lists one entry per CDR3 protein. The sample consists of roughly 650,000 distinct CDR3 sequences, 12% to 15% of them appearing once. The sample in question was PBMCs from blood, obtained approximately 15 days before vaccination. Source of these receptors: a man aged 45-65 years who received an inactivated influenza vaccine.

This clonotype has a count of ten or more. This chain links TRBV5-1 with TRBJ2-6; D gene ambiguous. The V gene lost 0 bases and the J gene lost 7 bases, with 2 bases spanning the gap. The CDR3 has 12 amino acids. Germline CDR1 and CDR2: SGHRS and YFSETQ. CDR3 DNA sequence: TGCGCCAGCAGCTTGGAAGCCAACGTCCTGACTTTC. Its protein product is CASSLEANVLTF.

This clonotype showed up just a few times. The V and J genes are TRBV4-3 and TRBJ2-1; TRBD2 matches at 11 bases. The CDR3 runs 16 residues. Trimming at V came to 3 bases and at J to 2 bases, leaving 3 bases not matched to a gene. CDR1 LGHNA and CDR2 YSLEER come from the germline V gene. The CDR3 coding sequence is TGCGCCAGCAGCCACAGACTAGCGGGGCCCTACAATGAGCAGTTCTTC. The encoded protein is CASSHRLAGPYNEQFF.

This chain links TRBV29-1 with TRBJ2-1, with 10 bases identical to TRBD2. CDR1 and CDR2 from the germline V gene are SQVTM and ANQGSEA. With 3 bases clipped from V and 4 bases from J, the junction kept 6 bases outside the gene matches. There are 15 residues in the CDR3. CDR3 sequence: CSVDRSGRAYNEQFF. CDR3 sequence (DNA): TGCAGCGTTGATCGGAGCGGGAGGGCTTACAATGAGCAGTTCTTC.

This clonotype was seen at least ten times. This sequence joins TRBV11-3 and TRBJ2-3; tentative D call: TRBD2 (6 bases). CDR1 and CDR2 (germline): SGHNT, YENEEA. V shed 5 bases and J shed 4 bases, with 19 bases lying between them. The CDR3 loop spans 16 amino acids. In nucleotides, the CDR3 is TGTGCCAGCAGCCCTCGGGGCGGGACCCCCCCAGATACGCAGTATTTT. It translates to CASSPRGGTPPDTQYF.

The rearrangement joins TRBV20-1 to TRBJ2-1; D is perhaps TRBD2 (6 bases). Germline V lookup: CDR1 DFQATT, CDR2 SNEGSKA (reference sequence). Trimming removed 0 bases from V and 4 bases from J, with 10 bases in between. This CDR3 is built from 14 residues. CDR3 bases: TGCAGTGCTAGAGAGGGGACTGAATACAATGAGCAGTTCTTC. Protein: CSAREGTEYNEQFF.

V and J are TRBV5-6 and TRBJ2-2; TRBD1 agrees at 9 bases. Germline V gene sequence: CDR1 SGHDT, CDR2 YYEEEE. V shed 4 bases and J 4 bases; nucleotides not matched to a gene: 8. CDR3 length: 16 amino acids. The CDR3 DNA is TGTGCCAGCAGCGTAACAGGGGGCGATGGCACCGGGGAGCTGTTTTTT. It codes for CASSVTGGDGTGELFF. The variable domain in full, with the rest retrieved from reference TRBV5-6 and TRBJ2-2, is DAGVTQSPTHLIKTRGQQVTLRCSPKSGHDTVSWYQQALGQGPQFIFQYYEEEERQRGNFPDRFSGHQFPNYSSELNVNALLLGDSALYLCASSVTGGDGTGELFFGEGSRLTVL.

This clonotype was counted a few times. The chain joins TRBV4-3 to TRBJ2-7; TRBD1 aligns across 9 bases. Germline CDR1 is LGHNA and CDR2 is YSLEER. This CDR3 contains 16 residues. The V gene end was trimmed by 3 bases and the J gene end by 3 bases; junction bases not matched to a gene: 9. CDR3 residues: CASSQNSGQGYYEQYF. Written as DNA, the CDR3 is TGCGCCAGCAGCCAGAACAGTGGACAGGGGTACTACGAGCAGTACTTC.

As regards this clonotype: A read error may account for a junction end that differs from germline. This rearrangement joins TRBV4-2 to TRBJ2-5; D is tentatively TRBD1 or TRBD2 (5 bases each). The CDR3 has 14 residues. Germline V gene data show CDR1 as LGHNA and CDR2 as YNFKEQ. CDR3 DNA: TGTGCCAGCAGCCGCAGGGACGGCCAAAAGACCCAGTACTTC. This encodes CASSRRDGQKTQYF.

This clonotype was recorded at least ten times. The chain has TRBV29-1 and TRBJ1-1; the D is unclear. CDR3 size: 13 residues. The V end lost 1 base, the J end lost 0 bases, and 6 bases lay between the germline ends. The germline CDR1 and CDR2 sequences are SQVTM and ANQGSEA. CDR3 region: CSVEGLLNTEAFF. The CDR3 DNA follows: TGCAGCGTTGAAGGACTGTTGAACACTGAAGCTTTCTTT.

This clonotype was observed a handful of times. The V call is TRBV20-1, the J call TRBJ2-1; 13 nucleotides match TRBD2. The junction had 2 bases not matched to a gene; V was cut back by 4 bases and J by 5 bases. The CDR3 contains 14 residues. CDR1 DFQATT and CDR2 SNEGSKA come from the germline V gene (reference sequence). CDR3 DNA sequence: TGCAGTGCTACGGGGACTAGCGGGGACAATGAGCAGTTCTTC. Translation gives CSATGTSGDNEQFF.

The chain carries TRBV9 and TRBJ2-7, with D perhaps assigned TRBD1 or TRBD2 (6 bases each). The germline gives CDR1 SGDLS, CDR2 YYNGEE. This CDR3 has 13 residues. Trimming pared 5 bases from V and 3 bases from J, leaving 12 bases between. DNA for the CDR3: TGTGCCAGCAGTAAGGGGGGTCTCTACGAGCAGTACTTC. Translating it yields CASSKGGLYEQYF. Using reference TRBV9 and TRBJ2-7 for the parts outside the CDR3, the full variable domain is DSGVTQTPKHLITATGQRVTLRCSPRSGDLSVYWYQQSLDQGLQFLIQYYNGEERAKGNILERFSAQQFPDLHSELNLSSLELGDSALYFCASSKGGLYEQYFGPGTRLTVT.

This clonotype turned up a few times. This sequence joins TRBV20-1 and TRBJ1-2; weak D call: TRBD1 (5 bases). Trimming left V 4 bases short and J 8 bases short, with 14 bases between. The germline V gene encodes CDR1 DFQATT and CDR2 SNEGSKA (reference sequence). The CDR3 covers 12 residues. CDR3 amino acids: CSAKRDLAGYTF. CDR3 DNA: TGCAGTGCTAAACGGGACCTGGCGGGCTACACCTTC.

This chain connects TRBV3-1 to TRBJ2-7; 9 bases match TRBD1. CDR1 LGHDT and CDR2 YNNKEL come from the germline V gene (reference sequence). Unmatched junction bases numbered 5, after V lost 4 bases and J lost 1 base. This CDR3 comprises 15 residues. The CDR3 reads CASSPSTGGSYEQYF. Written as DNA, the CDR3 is TGTGCCAGCAGCCCATCGACAGGGGGGTCCTACGAGCAGTACTTC.

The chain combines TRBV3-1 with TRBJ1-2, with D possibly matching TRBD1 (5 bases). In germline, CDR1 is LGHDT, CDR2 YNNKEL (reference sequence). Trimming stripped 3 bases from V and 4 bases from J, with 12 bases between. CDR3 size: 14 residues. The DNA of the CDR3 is TGTGCCAGCAGCCAGGACCCAGGGAGCTATGGCTACACCTTC. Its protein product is CASSQDPGSYGYTF.

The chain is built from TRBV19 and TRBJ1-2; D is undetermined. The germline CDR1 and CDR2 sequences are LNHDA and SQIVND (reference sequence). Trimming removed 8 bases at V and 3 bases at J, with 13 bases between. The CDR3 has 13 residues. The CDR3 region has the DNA TGTGCCAGTTCCAGGCGCACGGACTATGGCTACACCTTC. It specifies CASSRRTDYGYTF.

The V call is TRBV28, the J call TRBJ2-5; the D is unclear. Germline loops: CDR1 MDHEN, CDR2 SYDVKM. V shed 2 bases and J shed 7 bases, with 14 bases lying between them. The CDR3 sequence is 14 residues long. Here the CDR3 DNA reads TGTGCCAGCAGTTTAGGGCCAACCCCTTTGACCCAGTACTTC. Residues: CASSLGPTPLTQYF. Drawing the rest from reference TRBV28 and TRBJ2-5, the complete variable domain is DVKVTQSSRYLVKRTGEKVFLECVQDMDHENMFWYRQDPGLGLRLIYFSYDVKMKEKGDIPEGYSVSREKKERFSLILESASTNQTSMYLCASSLGPTPLTQYFGPGTRLLVL.

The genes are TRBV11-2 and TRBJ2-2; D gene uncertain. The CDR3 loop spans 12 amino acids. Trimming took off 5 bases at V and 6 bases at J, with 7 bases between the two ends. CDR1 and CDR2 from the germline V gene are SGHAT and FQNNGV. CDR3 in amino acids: CASSPQSGELFF. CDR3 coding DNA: TGTGCCAGCAGCCCCCAGTCCGGGGAGCTGTTTTTT.

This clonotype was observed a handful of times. CDR3 nucleotides: TGTGCCAGCAGTGGATTGGAGGGAGGCGAGCAGTACTTC. Protein: CASSGLEGGEQYF. J is TRBJ2-7 and V is TRBV6-2 or TRBV6-3, with D possibly being TRBD2 (6 bases). Trimming took 5 bases from V and 6 from J, leaving 14 bases between them. The CDR3 totals 13 residues. CDR1 is MNHEY, CDR2 SVGEGT, per germline.

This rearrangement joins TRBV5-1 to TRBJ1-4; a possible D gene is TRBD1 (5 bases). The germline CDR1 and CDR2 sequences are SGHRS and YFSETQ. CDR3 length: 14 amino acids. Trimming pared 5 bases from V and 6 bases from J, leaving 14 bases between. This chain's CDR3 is CASSHDSLYEKLFF. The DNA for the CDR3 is TGCGCCAGCAGTCACGACAGTCTGTATGAAAAACTGTTTTTT.

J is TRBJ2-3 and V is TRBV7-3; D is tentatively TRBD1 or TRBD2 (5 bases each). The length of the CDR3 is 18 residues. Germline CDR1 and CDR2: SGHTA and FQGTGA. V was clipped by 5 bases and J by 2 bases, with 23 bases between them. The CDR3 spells CASSPHGTVASDTDTQYF. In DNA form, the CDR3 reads TGTGCCAGCAGCCCCCATGGGACCGTAGCGAGTGACACAGATACGCAGTATTTT. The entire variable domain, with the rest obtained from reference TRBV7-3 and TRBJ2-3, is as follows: GAGVSQTPSNKVTEKGKYVELRCDPISGHTALYWYRQSLGQGPEFLIYFQGTGAADDSGLPNDRFFAVRPEGSVSTLKIQRTERGDSAVYLCASSPHGTVASDTDTQYFGPGTRLTVL.

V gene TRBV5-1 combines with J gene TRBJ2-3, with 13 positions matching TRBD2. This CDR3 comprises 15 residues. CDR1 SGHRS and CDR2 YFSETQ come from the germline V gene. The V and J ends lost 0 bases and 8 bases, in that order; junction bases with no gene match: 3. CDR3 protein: CASSLGTSGSLTQYF. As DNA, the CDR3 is TGCGCCAGCAGCTTGGGGACTAGCGGGAGCCTTACGCAGTATTTT.

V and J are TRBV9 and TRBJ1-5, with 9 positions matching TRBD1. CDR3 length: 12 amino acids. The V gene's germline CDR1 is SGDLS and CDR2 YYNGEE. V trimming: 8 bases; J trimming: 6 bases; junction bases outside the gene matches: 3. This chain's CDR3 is CASGQGTQPQHF. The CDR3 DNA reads TGTGCCAGTGGACAGGGGACTCAGCCCCAGCATTTT.

The CDR3 here is CARSHPDRGLNNEQFF. The CDR3 bases are TGTGCCAGAAGCCACCCTGACAGGGGCCTTAACAATGAGCAGTTCTTC. The chain couples TRBV5-3 to TRBJ2-1; 8 positions match TRBD1. TRBV5-3 is given ORF status, its function remaining uncertain. The CDR3 is 16 amino acids. V shed 4 bases and J 5 bases; nucleotides not matched to a gene: 11.

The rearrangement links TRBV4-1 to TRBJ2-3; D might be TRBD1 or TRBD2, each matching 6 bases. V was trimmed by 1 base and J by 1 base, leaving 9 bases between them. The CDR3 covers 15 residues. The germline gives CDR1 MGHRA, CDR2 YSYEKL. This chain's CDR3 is CASSQVRGGTDTQYF. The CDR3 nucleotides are TGCGCCAGCAGCCAAGTAAGGGGGGGCACAGATACGCAGTATTTT.

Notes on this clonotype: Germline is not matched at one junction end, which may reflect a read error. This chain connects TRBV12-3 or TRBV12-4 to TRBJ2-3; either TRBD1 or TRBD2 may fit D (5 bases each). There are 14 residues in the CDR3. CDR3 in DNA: TGTGCCAGCAGTTTTAAGGGGAGCACCGATACGCAGTATTTT. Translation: CASSFKGSTDTQYF.

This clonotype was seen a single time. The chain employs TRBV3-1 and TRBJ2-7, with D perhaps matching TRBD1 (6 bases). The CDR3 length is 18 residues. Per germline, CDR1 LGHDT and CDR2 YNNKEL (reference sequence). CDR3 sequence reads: CTFCFAGSSRGRKYEQYF. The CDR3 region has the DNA TGTACCTTCTGTTTCGCCGGTAGCTCCAGGGGCCGAAAATACGAGCAGTACTTC.

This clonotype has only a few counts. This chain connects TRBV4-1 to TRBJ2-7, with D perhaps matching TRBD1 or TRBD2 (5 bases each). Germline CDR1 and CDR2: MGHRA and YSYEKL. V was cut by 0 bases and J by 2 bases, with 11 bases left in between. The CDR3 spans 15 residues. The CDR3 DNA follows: TGCGCCAGCAGCCAAGACGGGACGGTCACCTACGAGCAGTACTTC. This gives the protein CASSQDGTVTYEQYF.

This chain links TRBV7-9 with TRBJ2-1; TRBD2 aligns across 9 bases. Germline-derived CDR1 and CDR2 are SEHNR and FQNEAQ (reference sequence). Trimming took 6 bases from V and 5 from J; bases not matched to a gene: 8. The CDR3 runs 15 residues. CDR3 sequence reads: CASRMGLAGHNEQFF. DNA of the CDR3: TGTGCCAGCAGGATGGGACTAGCAGGCCACAATGAGCAGTTCTTC.

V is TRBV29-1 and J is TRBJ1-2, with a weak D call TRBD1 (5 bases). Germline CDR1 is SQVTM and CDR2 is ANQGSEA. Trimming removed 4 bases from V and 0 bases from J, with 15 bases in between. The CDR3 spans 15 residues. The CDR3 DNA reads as TGCAGCGTTGTGGGACTGACGTTAGCTAACTATGGCTACACCTTC. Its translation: CSVVGLTLANYGYTF. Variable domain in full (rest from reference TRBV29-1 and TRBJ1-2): SAVISQKPSRDICQRGTSLTIQCQVDSQVTMMFWYRQQPGQSLTLIATANQGSEATYESGFVIDKFPISRPNLTFSTLTVSNMSPEDSSIYLCSVVGLTLANYGYTFGSGTRLTVV.

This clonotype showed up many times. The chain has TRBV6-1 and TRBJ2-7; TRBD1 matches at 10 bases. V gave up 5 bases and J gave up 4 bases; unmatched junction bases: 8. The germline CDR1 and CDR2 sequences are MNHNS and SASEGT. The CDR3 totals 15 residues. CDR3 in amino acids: CASSLGTGVYYEQYF. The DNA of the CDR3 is TGTGCCAGCAGTCTGGGGACAGGGGTTTATTACGAGCAGTACTTC.

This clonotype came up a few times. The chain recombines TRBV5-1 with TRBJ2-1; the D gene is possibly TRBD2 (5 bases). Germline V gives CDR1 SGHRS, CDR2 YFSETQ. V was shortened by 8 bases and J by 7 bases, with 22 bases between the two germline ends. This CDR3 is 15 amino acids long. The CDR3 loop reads CARMVGRRPTNEQFF. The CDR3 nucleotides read TGCGCCAGGATGGTAGGGAGAAGACCCACGAATGAGCAGTTCTTC. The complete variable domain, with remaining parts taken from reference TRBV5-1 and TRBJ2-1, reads KAGVTQTPRYLIKTRGQQVTLSCSPISGHRSVSWYQQTPGQGLQFLFEYFSETQRNKGNFPGRFSGRQFSNSRSEMNVSTLELGDSALYLCARMVGRRPTNEQFFGPGTRLTVL.

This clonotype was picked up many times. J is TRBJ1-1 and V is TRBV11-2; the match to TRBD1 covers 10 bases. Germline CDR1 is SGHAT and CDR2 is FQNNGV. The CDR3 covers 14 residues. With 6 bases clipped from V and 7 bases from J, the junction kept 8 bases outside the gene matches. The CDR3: CASRSTGQGFEAFF. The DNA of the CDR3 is TGTGCCAGCAGATCTACGGGACAGGGGTTTGAAGCTTTCTTT.